Following are 8 T cell receptor beta chains from one sample sequenced in a study of blood T cell repertoires in COVID-19 (dated by TCRdb to between 2020 and 2021). Libraries were built with the immunoSEQ multiplex PCR assay. What TCRdb holds here is the immuneACCESS table cut down to in-frame rearrangements. Part of the clones is not present; checked against another copy, under half of the missing clones reflect an unresolved V gene, and the others are unexplained. Counted in this sample were about 70,000 clones; around 88% of them appeared once. Roughly 12% of the sample is held by the ten biggest clonotypes. The sample taken for sequencing was peripheral blood. These receptors were collected from a human donor in a cohort sampled during active COVID-19.

The rearrangement joins TRBV5-5 to TRBJ2-3; possibly TRBD2 for D (7 bases). The germline gives CDR1 SGHKS, CDR2 YYEKEE (reference sequence). V shed 4 bases and J shed 2 bases, with 17 bases lying between them. The CDR3 is made up of 16 amino acids. CDR3 bases: TGTGCCAGCAGCCCGGGGGGCCAGGGGCCCACAGATACGCAGTATTTT. Translating it yields CASSPGGQGPTDTQYF. Complete variable domain (other parts from reference TRBV5-5 and TRBJ2-3): DAGVTQSPTHLIKTRGQQVTLRCSPISGHKSVSWYQQVLGQGPQFIFQYYEKEERGRGNFPDRFSARQFPNYSSELNVNALLLGDSALYLCASSPGGQGPTDTQYFGPGTRLTVL.

This chain joins TRBV2 and TRBJ1-6, with D perhaps matching TRBD1 (5 bases). The CDR3 sequence is 15 residues long. CDR1 and CDR2 from the germline V gene are SNHLY and FYNNEI. The V end was cut by 2 bases, the J end by 7 bases, with 12 bases between. CDR3 in amino acids: CASSEQGAGNSPLHF. In DNA form, the CDR3 reads TGTGCCAGCAGTGAACAAGGGGCAGGGAATTCACCCCTCCACTTT. Filled out from reference TRBV2 and TRBJ1-6, the complete variable domain reads EPEVTQTPSHQVTQMGQEVILRCVPISNHLYFYWYRQILGQKVEFLVSFYNNEISEKSEIFDDQFSVERPDGSNFTLKIRSTKLEDSAMYFCASSEQGAGNSPLHFGNGTRLTVT.

The CDR3 DNA is TGCGCCATCCCCCAGGCCCAGAGTGGGGCCAACGTCCTGACTTTC. Its protein product is CAIPQAQSGANVLTF. The V and J genes are TRBV10-1 and TRBJ2-6; D uncertain. V shed 10 bases and J shed 3 bases, with 16 bases lying between them. CDR1 and CDR2 (germline): WNHNN, SYGVQD (reference sequence). The CDR3 is made up of 15 amino acids.

The chain couples TRBV18 to TRBJ2-5, with no clear D. V gave up 0 bases and J gave up 1 base, with 9 bases separating them. This CDR3 has 15 amino acids. Germline CDR1 is KGHSH and CDR2 is LQKENI. CDR3 sequence (DNA): TGTGCCAGCTCACCACCTGGTAGGAGCCAAGAGACCCAGTACTTC. Amino acids: CASSPPGRSQETQYF.

The V gene is TRBV12-3 or TRBV12-4, the J gene TRBJ2-7; TRBD1 matches 7 bases. Trimming at V came to 4 bases and at J to 7 bases, leaving 7 bases not matched to a gene. This CDR3 region has 13 residues. Written as DNA, the CDR3 is TGTGCCAGCAGTTCGCAGGGGGTGGGGGAGCAGTACTTC. Amino acids: CASSSQGVGEQYF.

The chain is built from TRBV6-2 or TRBV6-3 and TRBJ2-2; D perhaps matches TRBD2 (6 bases). Trimming removed 0 bases from V and 5 bases from J, with 10 bases in between. The CDR3 contains 15 residues. Per germline, CDR1 MNHEY and CDR2 SVGEGT. This CDR3 is CASSYSAGSTGELFF. The CDR3 coding sequence is TGTGCCAGCAGTTACTCTGCGGGGAGTACCGGGGAGCTGTTTTTT.

The chain carries TRBV7-2 and TRBJ2-3; 9 nucleotides match TRBD2. The CDR3 runs 18 residues. The germline V gene has CDR1 SGHTA and CDR2 FQGNSA. J lost 2 bases, V lost 1 base, and 10 bases had no gene match. The CDR3 DNA follows: TGTGCCAGCAGCTTAGTTTGGGAAGCGGGGGGTATCACAGATACGCAGTATTTT. Amino acids: CASSLVWEAGGITDTQYF.

The V call is TRBV3-1 (or the pseudogene TRBV3-2), the J call TRBJ1-4; 8 positions match TRBD1. Trimming removed 8 bases from V and 5 bases from J; junction bases left unmatched: 10. The CDR3 length is 15 residues. Germline values: CDR1 LGHDT, CDR2 YNNKEL (reference sequence). The CDR3 here is CASQEKGQENEKLFF. CDR3 in DNA: TGTGCCAGCCAGGAGAAGGGACAGGAAAATGAAAAACTGTTTTTT.